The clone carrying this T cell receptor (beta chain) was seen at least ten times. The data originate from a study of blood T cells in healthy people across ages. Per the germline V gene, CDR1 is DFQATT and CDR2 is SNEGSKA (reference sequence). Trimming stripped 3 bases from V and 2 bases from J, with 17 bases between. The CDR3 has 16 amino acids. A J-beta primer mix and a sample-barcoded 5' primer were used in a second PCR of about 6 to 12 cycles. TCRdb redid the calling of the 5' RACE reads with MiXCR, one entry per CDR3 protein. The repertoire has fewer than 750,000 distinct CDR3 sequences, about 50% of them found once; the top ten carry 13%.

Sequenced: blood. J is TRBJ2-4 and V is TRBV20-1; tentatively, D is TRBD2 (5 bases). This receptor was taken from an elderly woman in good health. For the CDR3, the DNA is TGCAGTGCTAGGGCTCCCCAACTAGTTACCAAAAACATTCAGTACTTC. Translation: CSARAPQLVTKNIQYF.